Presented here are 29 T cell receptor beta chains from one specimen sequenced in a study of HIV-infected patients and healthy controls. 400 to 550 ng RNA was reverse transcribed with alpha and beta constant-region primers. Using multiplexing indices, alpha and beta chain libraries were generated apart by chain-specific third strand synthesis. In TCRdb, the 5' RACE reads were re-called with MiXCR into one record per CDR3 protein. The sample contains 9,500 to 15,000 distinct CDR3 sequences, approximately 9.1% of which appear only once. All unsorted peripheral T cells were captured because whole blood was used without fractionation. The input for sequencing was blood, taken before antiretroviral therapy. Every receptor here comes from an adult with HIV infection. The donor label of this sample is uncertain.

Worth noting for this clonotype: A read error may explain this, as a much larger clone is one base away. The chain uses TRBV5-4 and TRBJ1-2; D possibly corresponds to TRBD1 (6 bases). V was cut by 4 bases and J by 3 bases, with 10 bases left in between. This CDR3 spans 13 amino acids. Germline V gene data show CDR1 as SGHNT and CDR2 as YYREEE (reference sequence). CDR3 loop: CASSQTGDYGYTF. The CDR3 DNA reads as TGTGCCAGCAGCCAGACAGGCGACTATGGCTACACCTTC.

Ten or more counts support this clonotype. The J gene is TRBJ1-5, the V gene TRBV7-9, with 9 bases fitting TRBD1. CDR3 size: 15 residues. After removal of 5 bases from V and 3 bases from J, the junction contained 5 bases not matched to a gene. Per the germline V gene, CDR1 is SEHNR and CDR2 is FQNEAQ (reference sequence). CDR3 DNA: TGTGCCAGCAGCGGACAGGGGAGCGACAATCAGCCCCAGCATTTT. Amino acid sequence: CASSGQGSDNQPQHF.

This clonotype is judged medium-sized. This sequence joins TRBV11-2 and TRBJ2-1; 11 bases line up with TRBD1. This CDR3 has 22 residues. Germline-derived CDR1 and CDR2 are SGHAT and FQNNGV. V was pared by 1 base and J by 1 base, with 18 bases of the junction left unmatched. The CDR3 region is CASSLVIEFGQGAWESYNEQFF. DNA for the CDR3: TGTGCCAGCAGCTTAGTCATTGAATTTGGACAGGGGGCATGGGAGTCCTACAATGAGCAGTTCTTC.

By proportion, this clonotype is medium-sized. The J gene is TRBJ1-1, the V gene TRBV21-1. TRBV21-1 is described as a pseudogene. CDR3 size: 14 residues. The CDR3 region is CASSKVRRTTEAFF. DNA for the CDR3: TGTGCCAGCAGCAAAGTTCGGAGAACCACTGAAGCTTTCTTT.

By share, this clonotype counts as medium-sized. CDR3 amino acids: CASSVGGSPKGRGRDGYTF. The CDR3, as DNA: TGTGCCAGCAGCGTAGGAGGATCGCCAAAAGGGCGGGGGCGCGATGGCTACACCTTC. The chain couples TRBV9 to TRBJ1-2; D may be TRBD1 (6 bases). The V gene lost 0 bases and the J gene lost 6 bases, with 27 bases spanning the gap. Germline V gene data show CDR1 as SGDLS and CDR2 as YYNGEE. The CDR3 totals 19 residues.

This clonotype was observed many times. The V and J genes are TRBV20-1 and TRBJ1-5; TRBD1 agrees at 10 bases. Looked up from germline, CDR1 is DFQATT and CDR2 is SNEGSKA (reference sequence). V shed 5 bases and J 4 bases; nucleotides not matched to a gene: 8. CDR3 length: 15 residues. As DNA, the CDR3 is TGCAGTGCTCACCCGGGACAGGGGTTGAATCAGCCCCAGCATTTT. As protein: CSAHPGQGLNQPQHF.

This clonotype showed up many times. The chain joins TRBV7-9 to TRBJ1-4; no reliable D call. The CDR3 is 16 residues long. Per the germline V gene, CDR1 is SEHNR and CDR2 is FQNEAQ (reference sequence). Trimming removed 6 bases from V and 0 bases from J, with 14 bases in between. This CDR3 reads CASSPLGGATNEKLFF. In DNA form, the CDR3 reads TGTGCCAGCAGTCCCTTAGGCGGGGCAACTAATGAAAAACTGTTTTTT.

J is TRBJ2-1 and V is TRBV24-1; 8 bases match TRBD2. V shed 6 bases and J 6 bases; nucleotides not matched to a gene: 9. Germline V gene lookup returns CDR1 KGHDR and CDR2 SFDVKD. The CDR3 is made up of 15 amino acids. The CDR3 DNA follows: TGTGCCACCAGTTCGCCGGGGGGGCTGGCCAATGAGCAGTTCTTC. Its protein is CATSSPGGLANEQFF.

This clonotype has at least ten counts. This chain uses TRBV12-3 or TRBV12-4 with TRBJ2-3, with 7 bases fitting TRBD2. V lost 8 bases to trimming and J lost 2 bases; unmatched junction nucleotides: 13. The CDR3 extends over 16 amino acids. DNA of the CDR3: TGTGCCAGCCAAACGGCGGGGGAGGGCCTCACAGATACGCAGTATTTT. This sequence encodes CASQTAGEGLTDTQYF.

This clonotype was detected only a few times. CDR3 sequence: CATSDSSGASTDTQYF. The CDR3 DNA reads TGTGCCACCAGTGATTCGAGCGGCGCTAGCACAGATACGCAGTATTTT. The gene calls are TRBV24-1 and TRBJ2-3; D is possibly TRBD2 (5 bases). The germline CDR1 and CDR2 sequences are KGHDR and SFDVKD. The CDR3 is 16 amino acids. V lost 2 bases, J lost 0 bases, and 11 bases lay in between.

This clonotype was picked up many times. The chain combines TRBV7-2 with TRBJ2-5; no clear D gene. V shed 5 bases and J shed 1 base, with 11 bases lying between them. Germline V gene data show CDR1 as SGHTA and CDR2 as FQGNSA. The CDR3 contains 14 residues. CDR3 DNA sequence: TGTGCCAGCAGCCCCACCTTGACCCAAGAGACCCAGTACTTC. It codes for CASSPTLTQETQYF.

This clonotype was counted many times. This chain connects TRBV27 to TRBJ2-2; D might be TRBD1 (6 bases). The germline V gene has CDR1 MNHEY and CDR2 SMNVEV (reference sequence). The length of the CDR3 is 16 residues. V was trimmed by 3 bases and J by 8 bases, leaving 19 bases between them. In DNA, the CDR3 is TGTGCCAGCAGTTTTTCATACAGGGCCCCAAGGGGGGAGCTGTTTTTT. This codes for CASSFSYRAPRGELFF.

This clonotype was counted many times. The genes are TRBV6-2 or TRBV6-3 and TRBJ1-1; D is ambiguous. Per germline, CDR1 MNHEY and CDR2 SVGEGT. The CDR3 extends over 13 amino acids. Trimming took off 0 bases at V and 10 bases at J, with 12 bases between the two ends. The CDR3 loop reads CASSYSTVDGAFF. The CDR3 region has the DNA TGTGCCAGCAGTTACTCGACGGTAGACGGAGCTTTCTTT.

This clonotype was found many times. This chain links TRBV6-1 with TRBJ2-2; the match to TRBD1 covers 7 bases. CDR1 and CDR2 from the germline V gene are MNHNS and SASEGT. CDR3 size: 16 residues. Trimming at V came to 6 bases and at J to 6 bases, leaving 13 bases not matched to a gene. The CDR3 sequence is CASSPKGARVAGELFF. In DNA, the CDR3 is TGTGCCAGCAGCCCGAAGGGGGCTCGGGTAGCCGGGGAGCTGTTTTTT.

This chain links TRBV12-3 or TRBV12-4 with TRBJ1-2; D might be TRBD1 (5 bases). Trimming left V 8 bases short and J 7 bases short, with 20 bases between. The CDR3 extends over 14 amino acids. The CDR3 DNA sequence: TGTGCCAGCTCCTCCCTCGACTGGGGCCCTGGCTACACCTTC. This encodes CASSSLDWGPGYTF.

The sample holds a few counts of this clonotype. CDR3 nucleotides: TGTGCCAGCAGCTCGACTGCTGGAAACACCATATATTTT. Amino acid sequence: CASSSTAGNTIYF. The V call is TRBV7-6, the J call TRBJ1-3; D gene uncertain. Germline-derived CDR1 and CDR2 are SGHVS and FNYEAQ. This CDR3 is 13 amino acids long. The ends were cut back, 4 bases at V and 2 bases at J, with 6 bases in the middle.

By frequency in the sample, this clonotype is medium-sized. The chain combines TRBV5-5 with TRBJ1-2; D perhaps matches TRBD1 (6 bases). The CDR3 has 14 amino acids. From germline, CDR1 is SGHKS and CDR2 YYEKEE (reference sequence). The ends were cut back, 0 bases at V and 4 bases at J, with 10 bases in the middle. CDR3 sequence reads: CASSLERGIYGYTF. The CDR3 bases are TGTGCCAGCAGCTTGGAGAGGGGGATCTATGGCTACACCTTC.

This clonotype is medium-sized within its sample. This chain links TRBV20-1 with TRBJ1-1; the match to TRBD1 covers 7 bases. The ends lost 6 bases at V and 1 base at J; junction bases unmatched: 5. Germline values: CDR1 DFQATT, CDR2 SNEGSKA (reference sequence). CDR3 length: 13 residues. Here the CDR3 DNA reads TGCAGTGCAAGAAGACAGGGGAACACTGAAGCTTTCTTT. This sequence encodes CSARRQGNTEAFF.

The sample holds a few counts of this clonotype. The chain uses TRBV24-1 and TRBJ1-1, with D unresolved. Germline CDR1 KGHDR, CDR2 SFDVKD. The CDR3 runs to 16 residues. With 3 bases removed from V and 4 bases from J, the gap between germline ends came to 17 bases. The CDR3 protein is CATSDPDTFGGTEAFF. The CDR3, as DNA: TGTGCCACCAGTGATCCCGACACTTTCGGCGGCACTGAAGCTTTCTTT.

The CDR3 protein is CATSSVRGITEAFF. The CDR3 DNA follows: TGTGCCACCAGCAGCGTCAGGGGGATAACTGAAGCTTTCTTT. The rearrangement uses TRBV15 and TRBJ1-1, with 7 bases that match TRBD1. J gave up 5 bases and V 3 bases, and 6 bases lay outside the gene matches. The CDR3 is 14 amino acids. Germline values: CDR1 LNHNV, CDR2 YYDKDF (reference sequence).

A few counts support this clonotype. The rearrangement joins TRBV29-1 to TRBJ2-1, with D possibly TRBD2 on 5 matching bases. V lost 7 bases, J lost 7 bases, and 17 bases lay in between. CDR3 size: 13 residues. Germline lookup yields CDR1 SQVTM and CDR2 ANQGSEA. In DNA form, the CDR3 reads TGCAGCGCCCGGACCCCAACGGGGAATGAGCAGTTCTTC. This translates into CSARTPTGNEQFF.

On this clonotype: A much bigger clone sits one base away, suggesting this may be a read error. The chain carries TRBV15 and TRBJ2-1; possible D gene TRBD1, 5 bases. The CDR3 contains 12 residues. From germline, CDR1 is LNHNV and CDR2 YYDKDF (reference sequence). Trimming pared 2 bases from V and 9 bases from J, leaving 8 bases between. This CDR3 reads CATSRPGFEQFF. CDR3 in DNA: TGTGCCACCAGCAGACCAGGGTTTGAGCAGTTCTTC.

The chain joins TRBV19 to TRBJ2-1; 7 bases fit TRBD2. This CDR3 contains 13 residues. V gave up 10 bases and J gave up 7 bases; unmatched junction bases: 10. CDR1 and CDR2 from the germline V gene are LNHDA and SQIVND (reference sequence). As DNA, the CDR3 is TGTGCCACAAAGGCGGGAGCGGGGAATGAGCAGTTCTTC. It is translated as CATKAGAGNEQFF.

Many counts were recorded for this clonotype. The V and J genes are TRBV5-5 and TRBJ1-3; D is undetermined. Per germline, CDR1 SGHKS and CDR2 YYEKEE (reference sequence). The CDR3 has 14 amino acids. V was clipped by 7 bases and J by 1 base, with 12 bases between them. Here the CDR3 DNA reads TGTGCCAGCGGAATCTCGGGGTCTGGAAACACCATATATTTT. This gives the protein CASGISGSGNTIYF.

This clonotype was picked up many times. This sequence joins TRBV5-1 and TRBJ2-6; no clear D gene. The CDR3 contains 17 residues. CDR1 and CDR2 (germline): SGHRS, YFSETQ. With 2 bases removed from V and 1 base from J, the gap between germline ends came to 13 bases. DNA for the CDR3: TGCGCCAGCAGCTTCCTAGTCCTACTTTCTGGGGCCAACGTCCTGACTTTC. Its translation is CASSFLVLLSGANVLTF.

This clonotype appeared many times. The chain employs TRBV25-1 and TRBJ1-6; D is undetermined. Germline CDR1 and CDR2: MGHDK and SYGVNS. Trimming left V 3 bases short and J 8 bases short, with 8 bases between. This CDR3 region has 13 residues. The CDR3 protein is CASSDSGHSPLHF. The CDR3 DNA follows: TGTGCCAGCAGTGATTCTGGGCATTCACCCCTCCACTTT.

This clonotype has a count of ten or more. In nucleotides, the CDR3 is TGCAGCGTTGAAGGAGCGGGAAATACGCAGTATTTT. It specifies CSVEGAGNTQYF. The chain employs TRBV29-1 and TRBJ2-3, with 7 bases identical to TRBD2. V gave up 1 base and J gave up 7 bases; unmatched junction bases: 2. The CDR3 runs to 12 residues. Looked up from germline, CDR1 is SQVTM and CDR2 is ANQGSEA.

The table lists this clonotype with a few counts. The CDR3 loop reads CASSAPRGTAGDTQYF. Written as DNA, the CDR3 is TGTGCCAGCAGCGCCCCTAGAGGGACGGCTGGAGATACGCAGTATTTT. V usage is TRBV2 and J usage is TRBJ2-3; D may be TRBD1 or TRBD2 (5 bases each). Germline assignment: CDR1 SNHLY and CDR2 FYNNEI. Trimming took off 6 bases at V and 5 bases at J, with 21 bases between the two ends. CDR3 length: 16 amino acids.

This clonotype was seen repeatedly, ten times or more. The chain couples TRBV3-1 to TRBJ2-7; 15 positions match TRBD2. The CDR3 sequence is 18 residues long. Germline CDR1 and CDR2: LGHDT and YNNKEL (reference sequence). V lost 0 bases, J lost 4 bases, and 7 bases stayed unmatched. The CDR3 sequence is CASSQDTGLAGGDYEQYF. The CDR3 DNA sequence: TGTGCCAGCAGCCAAGATACCGGACTAGCGGGGGGGGATTACGAGCAGTACTTC.